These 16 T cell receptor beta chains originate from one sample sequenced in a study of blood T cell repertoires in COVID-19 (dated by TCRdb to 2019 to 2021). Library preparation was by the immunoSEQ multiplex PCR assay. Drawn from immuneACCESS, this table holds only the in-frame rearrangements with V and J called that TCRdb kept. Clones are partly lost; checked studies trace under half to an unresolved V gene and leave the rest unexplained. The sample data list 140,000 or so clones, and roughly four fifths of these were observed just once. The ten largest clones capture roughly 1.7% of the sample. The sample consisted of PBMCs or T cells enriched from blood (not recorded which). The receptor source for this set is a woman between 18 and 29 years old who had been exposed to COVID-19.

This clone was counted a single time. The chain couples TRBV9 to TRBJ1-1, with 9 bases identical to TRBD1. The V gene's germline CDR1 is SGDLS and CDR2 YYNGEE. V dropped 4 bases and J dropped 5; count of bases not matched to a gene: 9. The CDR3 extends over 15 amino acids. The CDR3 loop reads CASSPQQTGGTEAFF. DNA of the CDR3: TGTGCCAGCAGCCCCCAACAGACAGGGGGAACTGAAGCTTTCTTT.

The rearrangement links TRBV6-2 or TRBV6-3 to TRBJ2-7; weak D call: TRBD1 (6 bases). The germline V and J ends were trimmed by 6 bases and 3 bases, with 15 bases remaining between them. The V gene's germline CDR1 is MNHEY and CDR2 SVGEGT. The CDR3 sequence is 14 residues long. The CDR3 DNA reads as TGTGCCAGCAGCCGGACAGTAGGGTACTACGAGCAGTACTTC. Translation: CASSRTVGYYEQYF.

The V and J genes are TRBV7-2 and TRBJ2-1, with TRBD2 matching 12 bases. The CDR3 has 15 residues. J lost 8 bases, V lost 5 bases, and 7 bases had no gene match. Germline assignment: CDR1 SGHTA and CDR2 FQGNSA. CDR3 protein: CASSPTSGSWDEQFF. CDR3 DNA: TGTGCCAGCAGCCCGACTAGCGGGAGTTGGGATGAGCAGTTCTTC.

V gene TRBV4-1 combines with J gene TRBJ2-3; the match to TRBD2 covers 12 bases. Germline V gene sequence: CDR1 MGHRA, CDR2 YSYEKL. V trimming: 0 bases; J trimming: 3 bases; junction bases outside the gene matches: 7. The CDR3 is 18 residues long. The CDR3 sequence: CASSQDFRTSGMTDTQYF. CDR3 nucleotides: TGCGCCAGCAGCCAAGATTTTAGGACTAGCGGGATGACAGATACGCAGTATTTT.

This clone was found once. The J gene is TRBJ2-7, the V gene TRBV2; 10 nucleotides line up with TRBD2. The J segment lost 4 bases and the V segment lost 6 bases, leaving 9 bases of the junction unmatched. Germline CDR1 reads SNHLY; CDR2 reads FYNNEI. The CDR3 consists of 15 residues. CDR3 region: CASSFPSSGRYEQYF. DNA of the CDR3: TGTGCCAGCAGCTTCCCTTCTAGCGGGAGATACGAGCAGTACTTC.

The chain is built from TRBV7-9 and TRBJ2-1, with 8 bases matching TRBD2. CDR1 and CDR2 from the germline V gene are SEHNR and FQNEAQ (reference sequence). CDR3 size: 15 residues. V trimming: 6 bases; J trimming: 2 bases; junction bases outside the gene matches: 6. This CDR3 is CASRPGGGAYNEQFF. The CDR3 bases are TGTGCCAGCAGGCCCGGGGGGGGCGCCTACAATGAGCAGTTCTTC. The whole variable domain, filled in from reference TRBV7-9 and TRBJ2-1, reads DTGVSQNPRHKITKRGQNVTFRCDPISEHNRLYWYRQTLGQGPEFLTYFQNEAQLEKSRLLSDRFSAERPKGSFSTLEIQRTEQGDSAMYLCASRPGGGAYNEQFFGPGTRLTVL.

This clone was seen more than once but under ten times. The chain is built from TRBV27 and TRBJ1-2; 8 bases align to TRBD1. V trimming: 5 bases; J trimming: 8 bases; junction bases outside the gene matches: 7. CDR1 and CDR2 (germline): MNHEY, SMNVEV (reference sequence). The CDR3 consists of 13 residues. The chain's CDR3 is CASSPGQERGYTF. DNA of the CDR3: TGTGCCAGCAGTCCGGGACAGGAGCGGGGCTACACCTTC.

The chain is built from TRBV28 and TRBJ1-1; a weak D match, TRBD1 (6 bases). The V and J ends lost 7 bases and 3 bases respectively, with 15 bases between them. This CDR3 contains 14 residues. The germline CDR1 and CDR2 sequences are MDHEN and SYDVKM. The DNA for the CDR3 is TGTGCCAGCATTCTAACAGGGACCCACACTGAAGCTTTCTTT. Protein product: CASILTGTHTEAFF.

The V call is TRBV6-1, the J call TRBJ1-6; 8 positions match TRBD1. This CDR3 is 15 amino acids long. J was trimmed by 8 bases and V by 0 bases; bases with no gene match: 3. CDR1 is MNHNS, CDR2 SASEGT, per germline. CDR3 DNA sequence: TGTGCCAGCAGTGAAGCGCTCAGGGGGCATTCACCCCTCCACTTT. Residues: CASSEALRGHSPLHF.

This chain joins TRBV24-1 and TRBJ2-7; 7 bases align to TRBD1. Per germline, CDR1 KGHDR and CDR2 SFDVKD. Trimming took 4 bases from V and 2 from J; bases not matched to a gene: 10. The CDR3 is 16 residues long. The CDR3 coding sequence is TGTGCCACCAGTGAGAACCGGGACAGAGGCCCCTACGAGCAGTACTTC. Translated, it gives CATSENRDRGPYEQYF.

Here the CDR3 DNA reads TGTGCCAGTAGTCGGGGGTGGAACACTGAAGCTTTCTTT. This gives the protein CASSRGWNTEAFF. The chain links TRBV19 to TRBJ1-1; TRBD1 is a possible D gene (5 bases). Germline loops: CDR1 LNHDA, CDR2 SQIVND (reference sequence). V was trimmed by 5 bases and J by 1 base, leaving 8 bases between them. The CDR3 sequence is 13 residues long.

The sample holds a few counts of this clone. This chain's CDR3 is CASSRGSTDTQYF. The CDR3, as DNA: TGTGCCAGCAGCCGAGGGAGCACAGATACGCAGTATTTT. The chain carries TRBV7-3 and TRBJ2-3; weak D call: TRBD2 (5 bases). V lost 5 bases and J 0 bases, leaving 6 bases between the germline ends. The CDR3 is 13 amino acids. Germline lookup yields CDR1 SGHTA and CDR2 FQGTGA.

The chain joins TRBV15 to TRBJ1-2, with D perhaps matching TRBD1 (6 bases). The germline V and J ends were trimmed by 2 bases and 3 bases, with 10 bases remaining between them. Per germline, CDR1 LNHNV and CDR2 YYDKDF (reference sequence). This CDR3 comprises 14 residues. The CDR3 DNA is TGTGCCACCAGCAGATTTAAGGGGGACTATGGCTACACCTTC. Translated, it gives CATSRFKGDYGYTF.

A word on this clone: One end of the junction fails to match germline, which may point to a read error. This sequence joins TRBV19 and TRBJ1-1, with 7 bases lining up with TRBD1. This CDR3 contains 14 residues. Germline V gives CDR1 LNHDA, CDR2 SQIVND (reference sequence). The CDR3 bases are TGTGCCAGCAGTAGGGGGCTGGGTAACACTGAAGCTTTCTTT. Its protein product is CASSRGLGNTEAFF.

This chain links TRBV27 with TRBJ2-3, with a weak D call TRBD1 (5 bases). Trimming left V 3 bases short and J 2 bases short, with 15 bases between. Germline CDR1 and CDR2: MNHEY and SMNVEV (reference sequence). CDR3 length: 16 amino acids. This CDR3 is CASSFRSARDTDTQYF. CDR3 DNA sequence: TGTGCCAGCAGTTTTAGGTCTGCCAGGGACACAGATACGCAGTATTTT.

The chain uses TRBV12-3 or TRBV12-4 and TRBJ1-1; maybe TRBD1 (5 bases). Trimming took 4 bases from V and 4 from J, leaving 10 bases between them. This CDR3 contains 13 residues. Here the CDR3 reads CASSWGRGTEAFF. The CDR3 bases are TGTGCCAGCAGTTGGGGGAGGGGCACTGAAGCTTTCTTT.